The 8 T cell receptor beta chains in this list originate from one sample, sequenced in a study of shared clonotypes between healthy human individuals. Sequenced by immunoSEQ multiplex PCR; TCRdb stores in-frame clones only, minus some. The sample gives over a million clones, about 80% of which show up once; around 0.61% is in the top ten. The sequenced sample consisted of memory CD4+ T cells from PBMCs. Subset defined: CD45RA-negative fraction. All receptors come from a man between 18 and 35 years old in good health. Some clones in this sample may be carry-over from other donors' samples.

With respect to this clone: Other DNA sequences in this specimen translate into the identical CDR3. V usage is TRBV7-3 and J usage is TRBJ2-2; D may be TRBD2 (6 bases). Trimming took 3 bases from V and 1 from J, leaving 6 bases between them. Germline V gene sequence: CDR1 SGHTA, CDR2 FQGTGA. This CDR3 comprises 14 residues. This CDR3 reads CASSLRGNTGELFF. DNA of the CDR3: TGTGCCAGCAGCTTGCGGGGGAACACCGGGGAGCTGTTTTTT.

The chain has TRBV19 and TRBJ1-5, with TRBD1 matching 7 bases. Germline V gene sequence: CDR1 LNHDA, CDR2 SQIVND (reference sequence). The CDR3 consists of 16 residues. V trimming: 6 bases; J trimming: 6 bases; junction bases outside the gene matches: 14. CDR3 residues: CASRHLGGQGGQPQHF. The CDR3 bases are TGTGCCAGTAGGCACCTGGGGGGCCAGGGGGGTCAGCCCCAGCATTTT.

The sample holds one count of this clone. The genes are TRBV5-1 and TRBJ1-2; TRBD1 is a possible D gene (5 bases). The CDR3 is made up of 14 amino acids. Germline CDR1 SGHRS, CDR2 YFSETQ. V shed 4 bases and J shed 4 bases, with 14 bases lying between them. This CDR3 is CASSQSGTGYGYTF. The CDR3 DNA sequence: TGCGCCAGCAGCCAGTCCGGGACGGGCTATGGCTACACCTTC. The full variable domain, with the rest looked up from reference TRBV5-1 and TRBJ1-2, is KAGVTQTPRYLIKTRGQQVTLSCSPISGHRSVSWYQQTPGQGLQFLFEYFSETQRNKGNFPGRFSGRQFSNSRSEMNVSTLELGDSALYLCASSQSGTGYGYTFGSGTRLTVV.

The chain links TRBV29-1 to TRBJ1-4; 7 nucleotides align to TRBD1. V shed 7 bases, J shed 4 bases, and the junction held 6 bases outside the gene matches. Germline V gene sequence: CDR1 SQVTM, CDR2 ANQGSEA. This CDR3 region has 13 residues. CDR3 in amino acids: CSARGQNNEKLFF. CDR3 DNA: TGCAGCGCGAGGGGACAGAATAATGAAAAACTGTTTTTT.

As for this clone: Other nucleotide sequences from this sample produce the same CDR3. The rearrangement links TRBV5-1 to TRBJ2-5; 16 bases align to TRBD2. This CDR3 region has 18 residues. V was clipped by 8 bases and J by 1 base; unmatched bases: 11. Germline lookup yields CDR1 SGHRS and CDR2 YFSETQ. The CDR3: CASSVGLAGGPSQETQYF. DNA for the CDR3: TGCGCCAGTAGCGTGGGACTAGCGGGAGGGCCGTCCCAAGAGACCCAGTACTTC.

This rearrangement joins TRBV5-1 to TRBJ2-6; D is undetermined. There are 15 residues in the CDR3. V was trimmed by 0 bases and J by 2 bases, leaving 6 bases between them. Per the germline V gene, CDR1 is SGHRS and CDR2 is YFSETQ. CDR3 amino acids: CASSLGSAGANVLTF. The CDR3 DNA reads TGCGCCAGCAGCTTGGGCTCGGCTGGGGCCAACGTCCTGACTTTC.

With regard to this clone: A far larger clone is one nucleotide away, so this likely arose from a read error. The same CDR3 is also encoded by other DNA sequences in this sample. The chain's CDR3 is CASSWGLESGELFF. The DNA of the CDR3 is TGTGCCAGCAGCTGGGGACTGGAAAGCGGGGAGCTGTTTTTT. This rearrangement joins TRBV5-4 to TRBJ2-2; perhaps TRBD2 as D (6 bases). The germline CDR1 and CDR2 sequences are SGHNT and YYREEE (reference sequence). The CDR3 is 14 amino acids. The ends were cut back, 3 bases at V and 7 bases at J, with 13 bases in the middle. The variable domain in full, completed from reference TRBV5-4 and TRBJ2-2, reads ETGVTQSPTHLIKTRGQQVTLRCSSQSGHNTVSWYQQALGQGPQFIFQYYREEENGRGNFPPRFSGLQFPNYSSELNVNALELDDSALYLCASSWGLESGELFFGEGSRLTVL.

With regard to this clone: This may stem from a read error, because a much larger clone lies one nucleotide away. The gene calls are TRBV4-2 and TRBJ2-7; D may be TRBD1 or TRBD2 (5 bases each). Between the trimmed V and J ends, which lost 3 bases and 2 bases, there was a span of 14 bases. There are 15 residues in the CDR3. CDR1 LGHNA and CDR2 YNFKEQ come from the germline V gene. The CDR3: CASSQTGGVTYEQYF. CDR3 bases: TGTGCCAGCAGCCAGACTGGGGGAGTGACCTACGAGCAGTACTTC.